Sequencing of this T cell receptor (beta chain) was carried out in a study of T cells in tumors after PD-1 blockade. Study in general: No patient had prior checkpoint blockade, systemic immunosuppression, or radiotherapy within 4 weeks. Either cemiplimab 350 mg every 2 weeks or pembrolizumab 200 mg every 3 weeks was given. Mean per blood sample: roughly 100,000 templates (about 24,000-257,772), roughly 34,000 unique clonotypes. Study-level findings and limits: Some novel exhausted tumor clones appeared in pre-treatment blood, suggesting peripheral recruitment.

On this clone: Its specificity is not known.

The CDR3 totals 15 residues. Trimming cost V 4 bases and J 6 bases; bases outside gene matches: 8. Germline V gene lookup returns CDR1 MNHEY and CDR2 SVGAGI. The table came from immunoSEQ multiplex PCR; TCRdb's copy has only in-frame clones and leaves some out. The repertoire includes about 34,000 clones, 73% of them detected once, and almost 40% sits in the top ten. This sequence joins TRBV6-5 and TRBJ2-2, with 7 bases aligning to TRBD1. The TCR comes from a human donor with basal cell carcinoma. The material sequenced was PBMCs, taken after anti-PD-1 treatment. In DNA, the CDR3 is TGTGCCAGCAGTTCCAACAGGGGTTTGGCCGGGGAGCTGTTTTTT. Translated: CASSSNRGLAGELFF.